The clone carrying this T cell receptor (beta chain) has only a few counts. Its antigen remains unidentified. This specimen comes from a study of molecular identifiers for immune sequencing clone quantification. General study results and limits: Spiked Jurkat TCR RNA equal to one cell could reportedly be picked out among one million naive cells.

Previously described methods and listed TCR primers were used for bulk TCR libraries. TCRdb processed the PCR reads anew with MiXCR; each CDR3 protein has one entry. Here the sample spans about 98,000 distinct CDR3 sequences, around 30% being singletons. Losses at the gene ends were 1 base for V and 6 bases for J; bases not matched to a gene: 8. The germline gives CDR1 MNHEY, CDR2 SMNVEV (reference sequence). The CDR3 is 17 amino acids. The source of this sequence is a human donor in good health. Some libraries in this study had Jurkat cell RNA spiked in. The sequencing input was naive CD8+ T cells from blood, with Jurkat cell RNA spiked in. Regarding subset: FACS-sorted CD8+CD4-CCR7+CD45RA+ naive T cells. The chain is built from TRBV27 and TRBJ2-1; 11 positions match TRBD2. Written as DNA, the CDR3 is TGTGCCAGCAGTTTATTTCCTTATGGACTAGCGGGCAATGAGCAGTTCTTC. It specifies CASSLFPYGLAGNEQFF.